These 3 T cell receptor beta chains share one sample of origin, sequenced in a study of post-analysis software for immune sequencing data (dated by TCRdb to between 2014 and 2016). Overall study results and their limits: Patients showed significantly higher frequencies than controls for about five TRBV segments, among them TRBV5-6, TRBV5-1 and TRBV20-1.

Libraries came from PCR. Sequenced using an Illumina HiSeq 2500. Unique molecular identifiers were incorporated into TCR beta cDNA libraries to reduce PCR and sequencing biases. Using fastp trimming at Q25 and MiXCR clonotype assembly, TCRdb reanalyzed the public sequencing data and kept in-frame beta chains. Rows are unified per CDR3 protein, each entry keeping the most common DNA and genes. This sample gives 350,000 to 450,000 distinct CDR3 sequences in total; roughly 35% of them show up just once. Of the sample, roughly 13% falls within the top ten clones. Antigens of these TCRs are unknown. The sequenced sample was blood. Source of these receptors: a girl aged 5 to 17 with multiple sclerosis.

This clonotype was counted a few times. The V gene is TRBV10-3, the J gene TRBJ1-2; D call uncertain. CDR3 length equals 10 residues. V was shortened by 8 bases and J by 3 bases, with 4 bases between the two germline ends. CDR1 and CDR2 from the germline V gene are ENHRY and SYGVKD. The CDR3 DNA reads TGTGCCATCGGGGACTATGGCTACACCTTC. Protein sequence: CAIGDYGYTF.

On this clonotype itself: This CDR3 is missing its conserved last phenylalanine or tryptophan, likely due to a read error. J is TRBJ1-2 and V is TRBV7-9; 9 bases are a match to TRBD1. The junction had 11 bases not matched to a gene; V was cut back by 5 bases and J by 7 bases. Germline CDR1 SEHNR, CDR2 FQNEAQ (reference sequence). The CDR3 has 15 residues. The CDR3, as DNA: TGTGCCAGCAGCCCAACCAGGGGACAGGGAAGTGGCTACACCATC. Its protein is CASSPTRGQGSGYTI.

The chain employs TRBV12-3 or TRBV12-4 and TRBJ1-2; D is possibly TRBD1 (6 bases). The CDR3 runs to 14 residues. The ends were cut back, 4 bases at V and 8 bases at J, with 17 bases in the middle. CDR3 protein: CASSSNAGAKGYTF. The CDR3 coding sequence is TGTGCCAGCAGTTCGAACGCAGGGGCTAAGGGCTACACCTTC.